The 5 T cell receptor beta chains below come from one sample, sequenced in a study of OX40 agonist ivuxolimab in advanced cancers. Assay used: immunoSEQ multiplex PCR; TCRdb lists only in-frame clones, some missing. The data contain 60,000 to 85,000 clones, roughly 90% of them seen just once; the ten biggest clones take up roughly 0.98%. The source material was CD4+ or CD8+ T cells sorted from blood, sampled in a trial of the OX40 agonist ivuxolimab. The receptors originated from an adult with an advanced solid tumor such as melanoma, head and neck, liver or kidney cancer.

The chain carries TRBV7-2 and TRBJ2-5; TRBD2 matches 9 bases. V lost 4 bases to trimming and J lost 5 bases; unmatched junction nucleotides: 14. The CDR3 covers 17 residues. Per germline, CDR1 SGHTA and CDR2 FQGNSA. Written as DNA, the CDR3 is TGTGCCAGCAGCTATCTACGGGGCGGGAGGGCCTTTGAGACCCAGTACTTC. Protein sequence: CASSYLRGGRAFETQYF.

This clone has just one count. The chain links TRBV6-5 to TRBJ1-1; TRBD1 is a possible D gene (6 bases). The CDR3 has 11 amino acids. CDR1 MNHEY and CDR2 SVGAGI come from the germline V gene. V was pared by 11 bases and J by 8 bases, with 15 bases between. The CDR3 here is CASHRGPEAFF. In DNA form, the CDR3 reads TGTGCCTCCCACCGGGGGCCCGAAGCTTTCTTT.

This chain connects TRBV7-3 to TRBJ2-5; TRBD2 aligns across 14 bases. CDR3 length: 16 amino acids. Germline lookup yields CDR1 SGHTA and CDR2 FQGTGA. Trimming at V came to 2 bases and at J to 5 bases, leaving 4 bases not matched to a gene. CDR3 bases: TGTGCCAGCAGCTTAGGACTAGCGGGAGGTATGGAGACCCAGTACTTC. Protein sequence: CASSLGLAGGMETQYF.

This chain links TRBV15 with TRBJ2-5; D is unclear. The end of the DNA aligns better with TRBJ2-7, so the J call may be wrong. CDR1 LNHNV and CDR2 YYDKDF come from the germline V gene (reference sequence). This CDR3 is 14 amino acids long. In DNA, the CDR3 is TGTGCCACCAGCGCAGGCCCGACGTCCTACGAGCAGTACTTC. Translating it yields CATSAGPTSYEQYF.

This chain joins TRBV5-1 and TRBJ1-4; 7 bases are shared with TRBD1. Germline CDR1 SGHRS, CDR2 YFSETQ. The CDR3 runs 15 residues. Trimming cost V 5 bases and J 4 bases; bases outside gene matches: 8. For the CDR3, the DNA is TGCGCCAGCAGACCCCGGGACAGCCATAATGAAAAACTGTTTTTT. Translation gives CASRPRDSHNEKLFF.